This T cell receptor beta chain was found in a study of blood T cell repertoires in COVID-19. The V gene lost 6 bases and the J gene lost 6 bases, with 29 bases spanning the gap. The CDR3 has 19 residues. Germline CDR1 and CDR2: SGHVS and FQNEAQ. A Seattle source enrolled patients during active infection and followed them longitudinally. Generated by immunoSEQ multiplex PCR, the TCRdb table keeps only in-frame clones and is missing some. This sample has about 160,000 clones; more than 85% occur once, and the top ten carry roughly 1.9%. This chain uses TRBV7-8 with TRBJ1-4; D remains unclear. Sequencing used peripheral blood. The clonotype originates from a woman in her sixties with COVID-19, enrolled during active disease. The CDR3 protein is CASSPAGLVLSPGDEKLFF. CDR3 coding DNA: TGTGCCAGCAGTCCCGCCGGTCTTGTATTGTCTCCCGGAGATGAAAAACTGTTTTTT. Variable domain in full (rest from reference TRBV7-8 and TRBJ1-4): GAGVSQSPRYKVAKRGQDVALRCDPISGHVSLFWYQQALGQGPEFLTYFQNEAQLDKSGLPSDRFFAERPEGSVSTLKIQRTQQEDSAVYLCASSPAGLVLSPGDEKLFFGSGTQLSVL.